The 2 T cell receptor beta chains below were found in one sample sequenced in a study of blood T cell repertoires in COVID-19. Sequenced by immunoSEQ multiplex PCR; TCRdb stores in-frame clones only, minus some. In the table there are more than 25,000 clones, about 84% of which are singletons. Material for sequencing was peripheral blood. All receptors come from a man aged 45-60 years with active or convalescent COVID-19.

The chain links TRBV29-1 to TRBJ2-3; perhaps TRBD1 as D (6 bases). The CDR3 has 12 amino acids. The germline gives CDR1 SQVTM, CDR2 ANQGSEA. V was cut by 6 bases and J by 3 bases, with 10 bases left in between. CDR3 DNA sequence: TGCAGCGTCTGTAGGGGGACAGATACGCAGTATTTT. Its translation: CSVCRGTDTQYF.

V and J are TRBV29-1 and TRBJ2-3, with D hard to call. The germline V gene encodes CDR1 SQVTM and CDR2 ANQGSEA. V was trimmed by 5 bases and J by 2 bases, leaving 8 bases between them. The CDR3 is 12 amino acids. The CDR3 region is CSVQAITDTQYF. The CDR3 nucleotides read TGCAGCGTTCAAGCCATCACAGATACGCAGTATTTT.